Listed below are T cell receptor beta chains from one sample, sequenced in a study of regulatory T cells in long-lasting Graves disease. TCRdb fed the multiplex PCR reads into MiXCR, producing one record per CDR3 protein. The repertoire holds 350,000 to 500,000 distinct CDR3 sequences, about a sixth seen once, with about a quarter in the top ten. The same sample was also studied in work on T cells in Graves' hyperthyroidism and ophthalmopathy.

The sample in question was peripheral blood mononuclear cells (PBMCs), obtained at new diagnosis, from a patient treated with antithyroid drugs. The origin of the receptors is a woman aged 18 to 35 with Graves disease. CDR3s include the opening cysteine and the closing phenylalanine or tryptophan. Each record gives: J gene, clone size, D gene, V gene, CDR3 protein, CDR3 DNA. The D gene is left open where the match is weak. Rows give clone size only sometimes, using once, few, many, or a class for an expanded clone.

>TRBJ2-7|few|TRBD1|TRBV2
CASSETGQGSDYF
TGTGCCAGCAGTGAAACAGGACAGGGGTCGGATTACTTC
>TRBJ1-6|few|.|TRBV7-6
CASSRTDSPNSPLHF
TGTGCCAGCAGCCGCACAGACAGCCCTAATTCACCCCTCCACTTT
>TRBJ1-2|.|.|TRBV9
CASSVRGDGYTF
TGTGCCAGCAGCGTTCGAGGGGATGGCTACACCTTC
>TRBJ2-5|.|.|TRBV4-1
CASSIRYAGQETQYF
TGCGCCAGCAGCATTCGGTATGCGGGACAAGAGACCCAGTACTTC
>TRBJ1-5|.|TRBD1|TRBV2
CASTRGTGAQPQHF
TGTGCCAGCACCCGGGGGACAGGTGCTCAGCCCCAGCATTTT
>TRBJ2-4|many|TRBD2|TRBV2
CASSRGGNAKNIQYF
TGTGCCAGCAGCCGGGGGGGGAACGCCAAAAACATTCAGTACTTC
>TRBJ2-1|.|TRBD2|TRBV20-1
CSASRLADYNEQFF
TGCAGTGCTAGTCGACTAGCAGATTACAATGAGCAGTTCTTC
>TRBJ2-2|.|TRBD2|TRBV7-9
CASSRLADNTGELFF
TGTGCCAGCAGCCGACTAGCGGATAACACCGGGGAGCTGTTTTTT
>TRBJ2-3|many|.|TRBV3-1
CASSQETGRGAADTQYF
TGTGCCAGCAGCCAAGAGACGGGCAGGGGGGCTGCAGATACGCAGTATTTT
>TRBJ2-1|.|.|TRBV7-6
CASSLGPSRNNEQFF
TGTGCCAGCAGCTTAGGTCCCTCTAGAAACAATGAGCAGTTCTTC
>TRBJ2-7|many|TRBD2|TRBV6-1
CASRDLKTSGRLDEQYF
TGTGCCAGCAGAGACCTGAAGACTAGCGGGAGGCTTGACGAGCAGTACTTC
>TRBJ2-7|many|TRBD2|TRBV28
CASDSGISDEQYF
TGTGCCAGCGACAGCGGGATAAGCGACGAGCAGTACTTC
>TRBJ1-2|.|.|TRBV3-1
CASSRAWRYTF
TGTGCCAGCAGTCGAGCTTGGCGCTACACCTTC
>TRBJ1-5|.|.|TRBV27
CASSPTPSNQPQHF
TGTGCCAGCAGTCCGACACCGAGCAATCAGCCCCAGCATTTT
>TRBJ2-2|many|TRBD2|TRBV7-2
CASNPPLRAGGGGELFF
TGTGCCAGCAACCCCCCACTGCGAGCGGGAGGAGGCGGGGAGCTGTTTTTT
>TRBJ2-7|many|.|TRBV27
CASSLLASSYEQYF
TGTGCCAGCAGTTTACTCGCCAGCTCCTACGAGCAGTACTTC
>TRBJ2-1|many|.|TRBV24-1
CATSDLDTGTYNEQFF
TGTGCCACCAGTGATTTAGACACCGGGACGTACAATGAGCAGTTCTTC
>TRBJ1-2|few|TRBD1|TRBV2
CASKRQGIVYGYTF
TGTGCCAGCAAAAGACAGGGTATCGTCTATGGCTACACCTTC
>TRBJ2-1|few|.|TRBV7-2
CASSLLGFEQLF
TGTGCCAGCAGCTTACTTGGGTTTGAGCAGCTCTTC
>TRBJ1-6|many|.|TRBV3-1
CASSLVGNSPLHF
TGTGCCAGCAGCCTCGTTGGGAATTCACCCCTCCACTTT
>TRBJ2-1|.|.|TRBV12-3/TRBV12-4
CASSHPLDFHNEQFF
TGTGCCAGCAGCCACCCACTAGATTTTCACAATGAGCAGTTCTTC
>TRBJ1-2|few|TRBD1|TRBV4-3
CASSQGRTGANYGYTF
TGCGCCAGCAGCCAAGGGAGGACAGGGGCTAACTATGGCTACACCTTC
>TRBJ2-4|few|.|TRBV28
CASTHLFPKNIQYF
TGTGCCAGCACCCACCTATTTCCCAAAAACATTCAGTACTTC
>TRBJ2-1|few|TRBD2|TRBV28
CASNSGTSRLNSYNEQFF
TGTGCCAGCAATTCGGGGACTAGCCGACTCAACTCCTACAATGAGCAGTTCTTC
>TRBJ2-2|many|.|TRBV11-2
CASSLPSRVHTGELFF
TGTGCCAGCAGCTTACCCAGCAGGGTGCACACCGGGGAGCTGTTTTTT
>TRBJ2-3|many|.|TRBV20-1
CSARITDTQYF
TGCAGTGCAAGGATCACAGATACGCAGTATTTT
>TRBJ2-3|many|.|TRBV28
CATNKWGPGTDTQYF
TGTGCCACAAACAAGTGGGGTCCGGGCACAGATACGCAGTATTTT
>TRBJ2-1|many|.|TRBV2
CASRDRRDDEQFF
TGTGCCAGCAGGGACAGAAGAGATGATGAGCAGTTCTTC
>TRBJ1-2|many|TRBD1|TRBV30
CAWMTGFPYGYTF
TGTGCCTGGATGACAGGGTTCCCCTATGGCTACACCTTC
>TRBJ2-3|few|TRBD2|TRBV29-1
CSVGEGTDTQYF
TGCAGCGTTGGGGAGGGTACAGATACGCAGTATTTT
>TRBJ1-5|many|TRBD1|TRBV20-1
CSARETGLGQPQHF
TGCAGTGCTAGGGAGACAGGGCTCGGTCAGCCCCAGCATTTT
>TRBJ2-7|.|TRBD2|TRBV29-1
CSVFASGAEQYF
TGCAGCGTTTTCGCTAGCGGGGCCGAGCAGTACTTC
>TRBJ2-7|many|TRBD1|TRBV7-2
CASSNDRVYEQYF
TGTGCCAGCAGCAATGACAGGGTTTACGAGCAGTACTTC
>TRBJ1-2|many|.|TRBV30
CAWESGGLNYGYTF
TGTGCCTGGGAGTCTGGTGGGCTAAACTATGGCTACACCTTC
>TRBJ2-3|few|.|TRBV7-2
CASQKTGSTDTQYF
TGTGCCAGCCAAAAGACGGGGAGCACAGATACGCAGTATTTT
>TRBJ1-2|many|TRBD1|TRBV2
CASRDREHGYTF
TGTGCCAGCAGAGACAGGGAGCATGGCTACACCTTC
>TRBJ1-1|.|.|TRBV15
CATSRAYGTANTEAFF
TGTGCCACCAGCAGAGCCTACGGGACGGCGAACACTGAAGCTTTCTTT
>TRBJ2-1|.|TRBD2|TRBV29-1
CSVDRLAGRANAQFF
TGCAGCGTTGATAGGCTAGCGGGAAGGGCCAATGCGCAGTTCTTC
>TRBJ2-2|few|.|TRBV12-3/TRBV12-4
CASSFLGIRTGELFF
TGTGCCAGCAGTTTTCTCGGGATTAGGACCGGGGAGCTGTTTTTT
>TRBJ1-1|few|TRBD1|TRBV20-1
CSAREVRGPHVEAFF
TGCAGTGCTAGAGAGGTCAGGGGGCCCCATGTCGAAGCTTTCTTT
>TRBJ2-1|.|TRBD2|TRBV4-1
CASSQESLAGEGGLF
TGCGCCAGCAGCCAAGAAAGCCTAGCGGGAGAAGGAGGCCTCTTC
>TRBJ1-2|.|TRBD1|TRBV4-1
CASSQVEGQFYGYTF
TGCGCCAGCAGCCAAGTTGAGGGACAGTTCTATGGCTACACCTTC
>TRBJ2-7|few|.|TRBV5-5
CASSEILGDSGVRGYF
TGTGCCAGCAGCGAGATTTTAGGTGACAGCGGCGTACGAGGGTACTTC
>TRBJ2-2|few|.|TRBV3-1
CASSLLAYTRELFF
TGTGCCAGCAGCCTTCTAGCGTACACCCGGGAGCTGTTTTTT